The 10 T cell receptor beta chains below come from one sample, sequenced in a study of breast tumors, draining lymph nodes, adjacent tissues. From the multiplex PCR reads, TCRdb called clonotypes with MiXCR, one entry per CDR3 protein. The sample consists of some 170,000 distinct CDR3 sequences, 25% to 40% of them appearing once. Axillary draining lymph nodes of breast cancer patients supplied the node samples. Sample: axillary lymph node tissue. These receptors all come from a female donor with breast cancer. Some clones in this sample may be carry-over from other donors' samples.

This clonotype has more than one count but fewer than ten. This rearrangement joins TRBV27 to TRBJ2-3, with TRBD2 matching over 7 bases. CDR1 is MNHEY, CDR2 SMNVEV, per germline (reference sequence). The trim removed 10 bases at V and 0 bases at J, leaving 13 bases unmatched. CDR3 length: 16 residues. The CDR3 protein is CATKTGGSGSTDTQYF. CDR3 bases: TGTGCCACCAAGACCGGGGGTAGCGGGAGCACAGATACGCAGTATTTT.

This clonotype came up once. The chain joins TRBV5-1 to TRBJ2-6; 8 bases agree with TRBD1. This CDR3 is built from 17 residues. V was pared by 1 base and J by 10 bases, with 13 bases of the junction left unmatched. In germline, CDR1 is SGHRS, CDR2 YFSETQ. CDR3 protein: CASSLFEGNRGVNVLTF. The CDR3 DNA reads TGCGCCAGCAGCTTGTTTGAGGGGAACAGGGGGGTTAACGTCCTGACTTTC.

The chain employs TRBV19 and TRBJ2-1; D perhaps matches TRBD2 (5 bases). Germline V CDR1 and CDR2: LNHDA, SQIVND (reference sequence). The CDR3 consists of 16 residues. The germline V and J ends were trimmed by 6 bases and 7 bases, with 22 bases remaining between them. The chain's CDR3 is CASSRIGVQPLNEQFF. The CDR3 coding sequence is TGTGCCAGTAGCCGAATCGGGGTACAGCCCCTAAATGAGCAGTTCTTC.

This clonotype was found many times. The J gene is TRBJ2-5, the V gene TRBV20-1, with TRBD2 identical over 12 bases. The CDR3 covers 13 residues. Germline lookup yields CDR1 DFQATT and CDR2 SNEGSKA (reference sequence). The V segment lost 6 bases and the J segment 5 bases; nucleotides outside the gene matches: 4. This CDR3 is CSAGLAGRETQYF. DNA of the CDR3: TGCAGTGCGGGACTAGCGGGCAGGGAGACCCAGTACTTC.

This clonotype was observed many times. The genes are TRBV7-2 and TRBJ2-3, with D possibly matching TRBD2 (5 bases). V lost 5 bases to trimming and J lost 6 bases, with 21 bases between them. This CDR3 has 16 residues. Germline V gives CDR1 SGHTA, CDR2 FQGNSA. CDR3 DNA sequence: TGTGCCAGCAGCACCGACGGGGTTTCTAGGTTCGATACGCAGTATTTT. This gives the protein CASSTDGVSRFDTQYF.

The chain combines TRBV20-1 with TRBJ2-3; D possibly matches TRBD1 or TRBD2 (6 bases each). The germline V and J ends were trimmed by 6 bases and 11 bases, with 18 bases remaining between them. The CDR3 loop spans 12 amino acids. CDR1 and CDR2 from the germline V gene are DFQATT and SNEGSKA (reference sequence). The CDR3 nucleotides read TGCAGTGCCGGAGGGGGTAGAGATGAGCAGTATTTT. Protein: CSAGGGRDEQYF.

On this clonotype itself: The CDR3 does not end in the conserved phenylalanine or tryptophan, so this is likely a read error. The chain joins TRBV19 to TRBJ2-6; D possibly corresponds to TRBD1 (6 bases). CDR3 size: 16 residues. Germline loops: CDR1 LNHDA, CDR2 SQIVND (reference sequence). V lost 5 bases and J lost 1, with 12 bases in between. The CDR3 DNA sequence: TGTGCCAGTAGTGGCATGCAGGGGTCTGGGGCCAACGTCCTGACTTCC. This translates into CASSGMQGSGANVLTS.

Ten or more counts support this clonotype. The rearrangement joins TRBV5-1 to TRBJ2-3, with D uncertain. Between the trimmed V and J ends, which lost 0 bases and 0 bases, there was a span of 8 bases. The CDR3 loop spans 15 amino acids. Germline CDR1 and CDR2: SGHRS and YFSETQ. The CDR3 here is CASSLVAVSTDTQYF. In DNA, the CDR3 is TGCGCCAGCAGCTTGGTTGCAGTTAGCACAGATACGCAGTATTTT.

This clonotype was counted many times. The chain recombines TRBV4-1 with TRBJ2-2; D is ambiguous. This CDR3 spans 16 amino acids. CDR1 is MGHRA, CDR2 YSYEKL, per germline. Trimming cost V 5 bases and J 2 bases, with 15 bases left between them. CDR3 in amino acids: CASSIRPAGNTGELFF. The CDR3 DNA reads as TGCGCCAGCAGCATCCGGCCCGCCGGAAACACCGGGGAGCTGTTTTTT.

This clonotype has at least ten counts. The chain couples TRBV5-4 to TRBJ2-3; tentatively, D is TRBD2 (6 bases). CDR1 SGHNT and CDR2 YYREEE come from the germline V gene (reference sequence). Between the trimmed V and J ends, which lost 4 bases and 0 bases, there was a span of 21 bases. The length of the CDR3 is 18 residues. CDR3 nucleotide sequence: TGTGCCAGCAGCCCACATCCGGGAGTGGACTCTAGCACAGATACGCAGTATTTT. Amino acid sequence: CASSPHPGVDSSTDTQYF.